This T cell receptor beta chain was profiled in a study of control samples from healthy donors and cancer patients. Only in-frame clones appear in the TCRdb table, and some are missing; sequencing was by immunoSEQ multiplex PCR. The sample includes tens of thousands of clones, about 89% seen only once; the top ten take 9.5% to 10%. CDR3 length equals 14 residues. V dropped 5 bases and J dropped 5 bases, with 15 bases sitting between them. CDR1 SGHTA and CDR2 FQGNSA come from the germline V gene. Sequenced: PBMCs. The chain uses TRBV7-2 and TRBJ2-5, with D possibly TRBD2 on 6 matching bases. The source of this sequence is a woman between 45 and 65 years old with colorectal cancer. CDR3 coding DNA: TGTGCCAGCAGCGTCCGACTAGACGTGGAGACCCAGTACTTC. Its protein product is CASSVRLDVETQYF. Full variable domain (missing parts from reference TRBV7-2 and TRBJ2-5): GAGVSQSPSNKVTEKGKDVELRCDPISGHTALYWYRQSLGQGLEFLIYFQGNSAPDKSGLPSDRFSAERTGGSVSTLTIQRTQQEDSAVYLCASSVRLDVETQYFGPGTRLLVL.